The present TCR beta chain was sequenced within a study of cytomegalovirus exposure and HLA in healthy donors. Worth noting for this clone: Antigen specificity is unknown.

Study findings and constraints: Clonal expansion, a later analysis showed, was greater in HLA-associated TCR beta chains than in equally common others. A missense variant in DCLRE1C was later tied to TCR beta V- and J-gene trimming.

13 Jbeta primers and 60 Vbeta primers were used for the PCR. Generated by immunoSEQ multiplex PCR, the TCRdb table keeps only in-frame clones and is missing some. The sample yields under 200,000 clones, around 79% seen once. Sequencing was carried out using PBMCs. The receptor comes from a woman between 40 and 50 years old in good health and CMV-seronegative.

CDR3 sequence reads: CASSQNTEAFF. CDR3 DNA sequence: TGTGCCAGCAGCCAGAACACTGAAGCTTTCTTT. V is TRBV28 and J is TRBJ1-1; D is uncertain. The CDR3 contains 11 residues. The V gene lost 6 bases and the J gene lost 1 base, with 3 bases spanning the gap. The germline CDR1 and CDR2 sequences are MDHEN and SYDVKM.